A selection of T cell receptor beta chains follows, all from one sample in a study of monozygotic twins with inflammatory bowel disease. TCRdb reprocessed the 5' RACE reads and stores each CDR3 protein as one record, lacking DNA. The ten top clones account for about 2.6%, within a sample of around 140,000 distinct CDR3 sequences. Sample: blood. The receptors were gathered from a human donor with ulcerative colitis or Crohn's disease, or a healthy co-twin of an affected twin (not recorded which). Each CDR3 is given with its conserved first and last residue. Clone size appears in some rows only: once, few, many, or a class for an expanded clone.

cdr3_aa: CASSQLPLGGYTF
clone_size: medium-sized
j_call: TRBJ1-2
v_call: TRBV14

cdr3_aa: CASSPVVSNTGELFF
clone_size: -
j_call: TRBJ2-2
v_call: TRBV7-3

cdr3_aa: CASSYRDASYEQYF
clone_size: -
j_call: TRBJ2-7
v_call: TRBV6-2/TRBV6-3

cdr3_aa: CASSLAARSYEQYF
clone_size: -
j_call: TRBJ2-7
v_call: TRBV7-2

cdr3_aa: CASSLDGFNQPQHF
clone_size: -
j_call: TRBJ1-5
v_call: TRBV7-9

cdr3_aa: CASSPQGEGAGDEQYF
clone_size: -
j_call: TRBJ2-7
v_call: TRBV5-1

cdr3_aa: CASSQLAGGYNEQFF
clone_size: -
j_call: TRBJ2-1
v_call: TRBV7-6

cdr3_aa: CASSLDGVYEQHF
clone_size: -
j_call: TRBJ2-7
v_call: TRBV28

cdr3_aa: CATSREAGSTDTQYF
clone_size: -
j_call: TRBJ2-3
v_call: TRBV15

cdr3_aa: CASSRLETLEAFF
clone_size: -
j_call: TRBJ1-1
v_call: TRBV18